The next 25 T cell receptor beta chains were all read from a single sample in a study of cytomegalovirus exposure and HLA in healthy donors. A multiplex PCR was run with 60 Vbeta primers and 13 Jbeta primers. Libraries were prepared by immunoSEQ multiplex PCR; TCRdb keeps only in-frame clonotypes and omits some of them. This listing includes some 150,000 clones. The sequenced sample consisted of PBMCs. The receptor source for this set is a young woman in good health and CMV-seronegative.

The chain joins TRBV9 to TRBJ1-6; D might be TRBD1 (5 bases). CDR3 length equals 14 residues. Trimming stripped 0 bases from V and 10 bases from J, with 11 bases between. Germline CDR1 and CDR2: SGDLS and YYNGEE. CDR3 sequence reads: CASSVEQERSPLHF. The CDR3 DNA reads TGTGCCAGCAGCGTAGAACAGGAGAGGTCACCCCTCCACTTT.

The chain has TRBV7-9 and TRBJ1-2; TRBD1 matches 9 bases. The J segment lost 6 bases and the V segment lost 6 bases, leaving 11 bases of the junction unmatched. The V gene's germline CDR1 is SEHNR and CDR2 FQNEAQ (reference sequence). CDR3 length equals 15 residues. CDR3 in DNA: TGTGCCAGCAGGGGCGGAACAGGGGGCGGAGATGGCTACACCTTC. Amino acids: CASRGGTGGGDGYTF.

This sequence joins TRBV19 and TRBJ2-1; 11 bases agree with TRBD2. From germline, CDR1 is LNHDA and CDR2 SQIVND (reference sequence). The CDR3 covers 15 residues. V gave up 3 bases and J gave up 2 bases; unmatched junction bases: 0. The CDR3 DNA reads TGTGCCAGTAGTATGACTAGCGGGGCCTACAATGAGCAGTTCTTC. It translates to CASSMTSGAYNEQFF.

The rearrangement joins TRBV2 to TRBJ1-5; 9 bases align to TRBD1. J was trimmed by 6 bases and V by 6 bases; bases with no gene match: 6. Per the germline V gene, CDR1 is SNHLY and CDR2 is FYNNEI. The CDR3 spans 14 residues. As DNA, the CDR3 is TGTGCCAGCAGCCCCGACAGGGGGGGTCAGCCCCAGCATTTT. Translated, it gives CASSPDRGGQPQHF.

This rearrangement joins TRBV19 to TRBJ1-5; 7 bases align to TRBD1. Germline loops: CDR1 LNHDA, CDR2 SQIVND (reference sequence). The trim removed 1 base at V and 8 bases at J, leaving 5 bases unmatched. The CDR3 extends over 14 amino acids. The CDR3: CASSIVGGGKPQHF. The CDR3 DNA reads TGTGCCAGTAGTATAGTTGGAGGGGGCAAGCCCCAGCATTTT.

The chain couples TRBV10-3 to TRBJ1-2; the match to TRBD1 covers 9 bases. This CDR3 spans 16 amino acids. The junction had 11 bases not matched to a gene; V was cut back by 2 bases and J by 7 bases. Germline V gives CDR1 ENHRY, CDR2 SYGVKD. Here the CDR3 DNA reads TGTGCCATCAGTGAGGAAATTGTTGGGACAGGGAGTGGCTACACCTTC. Amino acid sequence: CAISEEIVGTGSGYTF.

This chain joins TRBV19 and TRBJ2-3, with D perhaps matching TRBD1 (6 bases). The CDR3 is 14 amino acids. V lost 6 bases and J 4 bases, leaving 14 bases between the germline ends. CDR1 and CDR2 (germline): LNHDA, SQIVND (reference sequence). The CDR3 reads CASSDRFRADTQYF. CDR3 sequence (DNA): TGTGCCAGTAGCGACAGGTTCAGGGCAGATACGCAGTATTTT.

V gene TRBV5-6 combines with J gene TRBJ2-7; TRBD1 is a possible D gene (5 bases). Germline assignment: CDR1 SGHDT and CDR2 YYEEEE. Trimming left V 0 bases short and J 9 bases short, with 16 bases between. This CDR3 comprises 14 residues. The CDR3 region has the DNA TGTGCCAGCAGCTTGGGGGTCAGGGTCCTTGGGCAGTACGTC. It translates to CASSLGVRVLGQYV.

V gene TRBV5-1 combines with J gene TRBJ1-6; D call uncertain. The CDR3 runs 14 residues. V lost 0 bases to trimming and J lost 3 bases, with 4 bases between them. Germline CDR1 is SGHRS and CDR2 is YFSETQ. This chain's CDR3 is CASSLELYNSPLHF. The CDR3 DNA reads as TGCGCCAGCAGCTTGGAACTCTATAATTCACCCCTCCACTTT.

The chain uses TRBV7-6 and TRBJ1-1; possibly TRBD1 for D (5 bases). This CDR3 has 14 residues. With 5 bases removed from V and 5 bases from J, the gap between germline ends came to 15 bases. Per the germline V gene, CDR1 is SGHVS and CDR2 is FNYEAQ. The CDR3 sequence is CASSTPRGDTEAFF. The DNA of the CDR3 is TGTGCCAGCAGCACCCCACGGGGGGATACTGAAGCTTTCTTT.

Comment on this clone: Relative to the germline gene, one junction end is altered; a read error may explain this. The sample contains more than one DNA sequence encoding this CDR3. V and J are TRBV27 and TRBJ1-1; D is perhaps TRBD1 (6 bases). The CDR3 totals 15 residues. CDR1 is MNHEY and CDR2 is SMNVEV in the germline V gene (reference sequence). The CDR3, as DNA: TGTGCCAGCAGTCTATCGCTCGCAGGGGAGACTGAAGCTTTCTTT. As protein: CASSLSLAGETEAFF.

The rearrangement joins TRBV7-9 to TRBJ2-7; 12 positions agree with TRBD2. The length of the CDR3 is 18 residues. Trimming removed 0 bases from V and 5 bases from J; junction bases left unmatched: 11. Germline CDR1 and CDR2: SEHNR and FQNEAQ (reference sequence). In nucleotides, the CDR3 is TGTGCCAGCAGCTTAGCGCAACGGGCTAGCGGGAGGGACCACGAGCAGTACTTC. Its protein is CASSLAQRASGRDHEQYF.

The rearrangement joins TRBV4-1 to TRBJ2-1; 14 bases are a match to TRBD2. Trimming cost V 3 bases and J 7 bases; bases outside gene matches: 8. The CDR3 is made up of 17 amino acids. The V gene's germline CDR1 is MGHRA and CDR2 YSYEKL. The CDR3 here is CASSQSRTSGGLNEQFF. The CDR3 region has the DNA TGCGCCAGCAGCCAGAGTAGGACTAGCGGGGGGCTTAATGAGCAGTTCTTC.

The chain carries TRBV7-7 and TRBJ2-3; 7 bases are shared with TRBD1. The CDR3 loop spans 15 amino acids. After removal of 1 base from V and 4 bases from J, the junction contained 5 bases not matched to a gene. The germline V gene encodes CDR1 SSHAT and CDR2 FNYEAQ (reference sequence). The CDR3 DNA is TGTGCCAGCAGCTTAGGAGGGGACAGATCAGATACGCAGTATTTT. Encoded protein: CASSLGGDRSDTQYF.

This rearrangement joins TRBV12-5 to TRBJ2-3; perhaps TRBD2 as D (7 bases). The CDR3 extends over 16 amino acids. CDR1 is LGHNT and CDR2 is FRNRAP in the germline V gene. V dropped 1 base and J dropped 3 bases, with 14 bases sitting between them. CDR3: CASGLARGGLTDTQYF. Written as DNA, the CDR3 is TGTGCTAGTGGTTTGGCAAGGGGGGGCTTGACAGATACGCAGTATTTT.

The CDR3 protein is CSVGGRSYNEQFF. The CDR3 nucleotides read TGCAGCGTGGGCGGGAGGTCCTACAATGAGCAGTTCTTC. This chain links TRBV29-1 with TRBJ2-1, with 8 nucleotides matching TRBD2. From germline, CDR1 is SQVTM and CDR2 ANQGSEA. The CDR3 extends over 13 amino acids. The V segment lost 6 bases and the J segment 1 base; nucleotides outside the gene matches: 2.

The chain joins TRBV6-5 to TRBJ2-3, with TRBD1 matching 9 bases. Per the germline V gene, CDR1 is MNHEY and CDR2 is SVGAGI. V shed 2 bases and J 7 bases; nucleotides not matched to a gene: 7. The length of the CDR3 is 15 residues. DNA for the CDR3: TGTGCCAGCAGTTACACTGGACAGGGGAGGCATACGCAGTATTTT. Its translation is CASSYTGQGRHTQYF.

The CDR3 protein is CASSINEETQYF. The CDR3 nucleotides are TGTGCCAGTAGTATAAATGAGGAGACCCAGTACTTC. The rearrangement joins TRBV19 to TRBJ2-5; D ambiguous. The germline V gene has CDR1 LNHDA and CDR2 SQIVND (reference sequence). The V gene lost 2 bases and the J gene lost 5 bases, with 6 bases spanning the gap. The CDR3 extends over 12 amino acids.

V and J are TRBV19 and TRBJ2-1, with TRBD2 matching over 8 bases. The CDR3 covers 14 residues. Germline lookup yields CDR1 LNHDA and CDR2 SQIVND (reference sequence). The J segment lost 6 bases and the V segment lost 8 bases, leaving 9 bases of the junction unmatched. DNA for the CDR3: TGTGCCAGTTCACCCGGGACTAGAGCCAATGAGCAGTTCTTC. Translating gives CASSPGTRANEQFF.

The chain carries TRBV9 and TRBJ2-3; D is possibly TRBD1 (5 bases). Trimming stripped 0 bases from V and 1 base from J, with 12 bases between. CDR3 length: 16 amino acids. In germline, CDR1 is SGDLS, CDR2 YYNGEE. The chain's CDR3 is CASSVDGTGGTDTQYF. In DNA, the CDR3 is TGTGCCAGCAGCGTAGACGGAACAGGAGGCACAGATACGCAGTATTTT.

The gene calls are TRBV5-4 and TRBJ1-1; tentatively, D is TRBD1 (6 bases). The CDR3 length is 15 residues. Trimming took 4 bases from V and 0 from J, leaving 13 bases between them. Germline lookup yields CDR1 SGHNT and CDR2 YYREEE (reference sequence). The CDR3 reads CASSPGQLMNTEAFF. The CDR3 DNA reads TGTGCCAGCAGCCCGGGACAACTGATGAACACTGAAGCTTTCTTT.

The chain employs TRBV5-8 and TRBJ1-3; D unclear. Germline CDR1 and CDR2: SGHTS and YDEGEE. This CDR3 is 14 amino acids long. Trimming stripped 0 bases from V and 2 bases from J, with 6 bases between. In DNA, the CDR3 is TGTGCCAGCAGCTTGGGACTGACTGGAAACACCATATATTTT. Translation: CASSLGLTGNTIYF.

The chain links TRBV2 to TRBJ1-1; unclear D gene. V was shortened by 5 bases and J by 1 base, with 8 bases between the two germline ends. This CDR3 is 13 amino acids long. Looked up from germline, CDR1 is SNHLY and CDR2 is FYNNEI. CDR3 in DNA: TGTGCCAGCAGTAGACAAGGGAACACTGAAGCTTTCTTT. Its translation is CASSRQGNTEAFF.

The DNA of the CDR3 is TGTGCCAGTAGTATCCCTACAGGTTTCTATGGCTACACCTTC. This translates into CASSIPTGFYGYTF. This chain links TRBV19 with TRBJ1-2, with D maybe TRBD1 (5 bases). The CDR3 is 14 residues long. Germline-derived CDR1 and CDR2 are LNHDA and SQIVND (reference sequence). Trimming removed 3 bases from V and 4 bases from J, with 12 bases in between. The entire variable domain, with the rest obtained from reference TRBV19 and TRBJ1-2, is as follows: DGGITQSPKYLFRKEGQNVTLSCEQNLNHDAMYWYRQDPGQGLRLIYYSQIVNDFQKGDIAEGYSVSREKKESFPLTVTSAQKNPTAFYLCASSIPTGFYGYTFGSGTRLTVV.

The chain combines TRBV6-6 with TRBJ2-3; D remains ambiguous. Germline CDR1 is MNHNY and CDR2 is SVGAGI (reference sequence). Trimming shortened V by 2 bases and J by 2 bases, and 11 bases separated the two germline ends. The CDR3 extends over 15 amino acids. The CDR3 sequence: CASSYTPGITDTQYF. For the CDR3, the DNA is TGTGCCAGCAGTTACACCCCAGGAATCACAGATACGCAGTATTTT.